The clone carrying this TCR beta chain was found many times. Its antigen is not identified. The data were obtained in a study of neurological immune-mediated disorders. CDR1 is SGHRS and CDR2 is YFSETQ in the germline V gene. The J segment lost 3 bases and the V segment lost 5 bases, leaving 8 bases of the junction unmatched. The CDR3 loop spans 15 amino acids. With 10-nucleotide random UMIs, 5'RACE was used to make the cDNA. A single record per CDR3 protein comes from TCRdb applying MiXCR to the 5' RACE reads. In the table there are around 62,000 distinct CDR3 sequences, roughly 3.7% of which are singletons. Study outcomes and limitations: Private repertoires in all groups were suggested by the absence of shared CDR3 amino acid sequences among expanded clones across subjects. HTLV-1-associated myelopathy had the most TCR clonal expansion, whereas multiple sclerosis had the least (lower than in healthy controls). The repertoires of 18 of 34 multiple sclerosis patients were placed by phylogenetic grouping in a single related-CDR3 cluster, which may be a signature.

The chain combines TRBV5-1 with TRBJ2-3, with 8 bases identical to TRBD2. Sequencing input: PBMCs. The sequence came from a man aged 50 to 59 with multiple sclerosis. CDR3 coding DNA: TGCGCCAGCAGAATAGCGGGGTCTCGTACAGATACGCAGTATTTT. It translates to CASRIAGSRTDTQYF.